Sequencing of this T cell receptor (beta chain) was carried out in a study of blood T cell repertoires in COVID-19. Data came from immunoSEQ multiplex PCR; TCRdb stores just in-frame clones and leaves some out. The sample shows some 100,000 clones, about 88% of them seen only once. The CDR3 consists of 15 residues. Trimming removed 3 bases from V and 0 bases from J; junction bases left unmatched: 5. CDR1 SGHVS and CDR2 FNYEAQ come from the germline V gene. The sample holds many counts of this clone. This sequence joins TRBV7-6 and TRBJ2-7, with 7 bases lining up with TRBD2. Specimen: peripheral blood. The sequence derives from a woman aged 80 or over with active COVID-19. The CDR3 region has the DNA TGTGCCAGCAGCTTGGTGGGCGGGGGCTCCTACGAGCAGTACTTC. Its protein is CASSLVGGGSYEQYF.